This entry concerns a single T cell receptor beta chain. This record comes from a study of shared T cell receptors in the human thymus. CDR1 is MDHEN, CDR2 SYDVKM, per germline. This CDR3 has 16 amino acids. V gave up 3 bases and J gave up 1 base; unmatched junction bases: 8. Measured with immunoSEQ multiplex PCR; TCRdb has only the in-frame clones, and not every one. This table holds roughly 710,000 clones, roughly 85% found once. This sample was also put to use in a study of human thymus T cells. From that paper: Donor material was obtained from healthy Finnish infants undergoing corrective surgery for congenital heart defects. Corrective heart surgery yielded resections, and these provided the thymus tissue. An apparent bias in V and J gene usage was seen in thymic and blood repertoires. Related research examined unrelated individuals and reported that their thymic repertoires overlapped highly.

This receptor was obtained from a girl under three years old with a congenital heart defect. The sample was thymocytes. The rearrangement uses TRBV28 and TRBJ2-7; 8 bases agree with TRBD1. CDR3 bases: TGTGCCAGCAGTTTCGACCGGACAGGGCCGTCCTACGAGCAGTACTTC. Translating it yields CASSFDRTGPSYEQYF.